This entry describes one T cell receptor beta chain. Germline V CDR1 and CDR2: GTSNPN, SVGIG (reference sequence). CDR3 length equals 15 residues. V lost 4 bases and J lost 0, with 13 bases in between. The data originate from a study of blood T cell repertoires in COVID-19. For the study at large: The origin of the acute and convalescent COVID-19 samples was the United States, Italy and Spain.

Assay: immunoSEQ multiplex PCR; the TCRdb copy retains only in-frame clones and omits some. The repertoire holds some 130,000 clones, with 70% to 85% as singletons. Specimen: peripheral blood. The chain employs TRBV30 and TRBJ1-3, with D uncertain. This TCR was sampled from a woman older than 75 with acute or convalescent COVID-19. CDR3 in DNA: TGTGCCTGGACCCCCGCACTTCTCTCTGGAAACACCATATATTTT. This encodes CAWTPALLSGNTIYF.